The clone carrying this T cell receptor (beta chain) turned up a few times. Its antigen is still unknown. The V and J ends lost 6 bases and 9 bases respectively, with 12 bases between them. There are 13 residues in the CDR3. Germline V lookup: CDR1 MNHEY, CDR2 SVGAGI. These data belong to a study of cytomegalovirus exposure and HLA in healthy donors. Study results and caveats: The presence/absence work took it that sequencing depth was about the same across donors. Association of a missense DCLRE1C variant with TCR beta V- and J-gene trimming was reported in a later analysis.

Primers: 60 Vbeta forward and 13 Jbeta reverse. Repertoires were generated with immunoSEQ multiplex PCR, while TCRdb's copy carries only in-frame clones and drops some. The sample lists under 150,000 clones; around 77% were seen once. The sequence derives from a man younger than 40 in good health and CMV-seronegative. The specimen was PBMCs. The V call is TRBV6-5, the J call TRBJ1-6; TRBD1 might be the D (5 bases). The CDR3 nucleotides read TGTGCCAGCAGCGTGGAGGGGTCTTCACCCCTCCACTTT. Translating it yields CASSVEGSSPLHF.